A single sample gave rise to the 27 T cell receptor beta chains below, sequenced in a study of tumor and adjacent non-tumor tissue in lung cancer. TCRbeta libraries were built with three rounds of nested PCR, modified from ARM-PCR. TCRdb analysed the multiplex PCR reads with MiXCR anew, one entry per CDR3 protein. This sample has roughly 82,000 distinct CDR3 sequences, with roughly 77% found just once. The template was RNA from unsorted bulk tissue. Distant lung tissue was collected more than 3 cm away from the tumor edge. The sequenced material came from distant non-tumor lung tissue. These receptors came from a woman aged 45 to 65 with non-small cell lung cancer.

Details on this clonotype: This could be a read error, since a much larger clone is one nucleotide away. The rearrangement links TRBV19 to TRBJ2-1; 8 bases are shared with TRBD2. J lost 2 bases, V lost 6 bases, and 6 bases had no gene match. The CDR3 has 15 residues. Germline CDR1 LNHDA, CDR2 SQIVND (reference sequence). CDR3: CASRSSGSTYNEQFF. In DNA form, the CDR3 reads TGTGCCAGTAGATCAAGCGGGAGTACCTACAATGAGCAGTTCTTC.

This clonotype was counted only a few times. An end of the junction differs from the germline gene, which may be a read error. The chain joins TRBV7-9 to TRBJ2-6, with TRBD2 identical over 10 bases. CDR1 is SEHNR, CDR2 FQNEAQ, per germline (reference sequence). The CDR3 extends over 17 amino acids. The CDR3 here is CASSTPTSGPGANVPTF. The CDR3 DNA sequence: TGTGCCAGCAGCACGCCGACTAGCGGGCCTGGGGCCAACGTCCCGACTTTC.

Points on this clonotype: This clone may be a read error of a much larger clone one base away. V gene TRBV2 combines with J gene TRBJ2-1; D is ambiguous. The CDR3 totals 13 residues. V lost 3 bases and J lost 7, with 10 bases in between. From germline, CDR1 is SNHLY and CDR2 FYNNEI. CDR3 loop: CASSEVVTNEQFF. The CDR3 bases are TGTGCCAGCAGTGAGGTAGTAACAAATGAGCAGTTCTTC.

The rearrangement joins TRBV12-3 or TRBV12-4 to TRBJ2-7; 7 bases map to TRBD2. This CDR3 spans 18 amino acids. Unmatched junction bases numbered 16, after V lost 5 bases and J lost 0 bases. The CDR3 protein is CASSHTTRGLVGSYEQYF. CDR3 bases: TGTGCCAGCAGTCACACCACCCGCGGACTAGTGGGCTCCTACGAGCAGTACTTC.

This clonotype was recorded at least ten times. The chain uses TRBV15 and TRBJ2-1, with D possibly being TRBD2 (6 bases). Trimming took 10 bases from V and 9 from J, leaving 16 bases between them. The CDR3 covers 12 residues. From germline, CDR1 is LNHNV and CDR2 YYDKDF (reference sequence). CDR3 loop: CAIREMGGEQFF. The CDR3 DNA reads TGTGCCATTCGAGAGATGGGAGGTGAGCAGTTCTTC. The whole variable domain, remainder taken from reference TRBV15 and TRBJ2-1, is DAMVIQNPRYQVTQFGKPVTLSCSQTLNHNVMYWYQQKSSQAPKLLFHYYDKDFNNEADTPDNFQSRRPNTSFCFLDIRSPGLGDTAMYLCAIREMGGEQFFGPGTRLTVL.

About this clonotype itself: One junction end does not reproduce the germline sequence, and a read error may be involved. This chain links TRBV10-3 with TRBJ2-2, with D perhaps TRBD2 (5 bases). The CDR3 sequence is 16 residues long. Germline CDR1 and CDR2: ENHRY and SYGVKD. CDR3 loop: CAIGESFRLNTGELFF. The CDR3 nucleotides are TGTGCCATCGGTGAGTCGTTTCGGTTGAACACCGGGGAGCTGTTCTTT.

This clonotype was recorded at least ten times. The chain employs TRBV30 and TRBJ2-1; D gene unclear. Germline-derived CDR1 and CDR2 are GTSNPN and SVGIG (reference sequence). V lost 2 bases and J lost 6, with 11 bases in between. The CDR3 has 13 residues. This chain's CDR3 is CAWSWYPSNEQFF. CDR3 nucleotide sequence: TGTGCCTGGAGTTGGTACCCCTCCAATGAGCAGTTCTTC.

As to this clonotype: One end of the junction fails to match germline, which may point to a read error. V usage is TRBV7-8 and J usage is TRBJ2-3, with D uncertain. CDR1 SGHVS and CDR2 FQNEAQ come from the germline V gene. The CDR3 loop spans 12 amino acids. This CDR3 reads CANTTGTDTQYF. CDR3 DNA: TGCGCTAACACCACGGGCACAGATACGCAGTATTTT.

Points on this clonotype: Without the conserved terminal phenylalanine or tryptophan, this CDR3 likely stems from a read error. This chain connects TRBV28 to TRBJ2-4; 7 bases fit TRBD2. J was trimmed by 4 bases and V by 5 bases; bases with no gene match: 8. CDR3 length equals 15 residues. The V gene's germline CDR1 is MDHEN and CDR2 SYDVKM. DNA of the CDR3: TGTGCCAGCAGTACCCGGCGGGAGAGGAAAAACATTCAGTACCTC. Translated, it gives CASSTRRERKNIQYL.

In regard to this clonotype: A junction end diverges from the germline sequence, so it may reflect a read error. This sequence joins TRBV29-1 and TRBJ1-2; the match to TRBD1 covers 8 bases. CDR3 length: 15 amino acids. The V gene's germline CDR1 is SQVTM and CDR2 ANQGSEA. The CDR3 bases are TGCAGCGTTGAGGATCTTTTACAGGGGGATCATGGTTACACCTTT. It encodes CSVEDLLQGDHGYTF.

This clonotype was detected many times. The chain uses TRBV10-3 and TRBJ1-5; tentatively, D is TRBD1 (5 bases). V lost 8 bases, J lost 6 bases, and 17 bases lay in between. Germline V gene data show CDR1 as ENHRY and CDR2 as SYGVKD. The CDR3 extends over 14 amino acids. The CDR3 DNA sequence: TGTGCCATCCGCCCCGAGGGGTTCACTCAGCCCCAGCATTTT. Its translation: CAIRPEGFTQPQHF.

This clonotype was seen once. This rearrangement joins TRBV7-8 to TRBJ2-2, with 11 bases matching TRBD2. The CDR3 contains 19 residues. CDR1 and CDR2 from the germline V gene are SGHVS and FQNEAQ. The CDR3 DNA reads TGTGATAGCAACACCAACGACCTGGGACTAGCGGCCAACACCGGGGAGCTGTTTTTT. It encodes CDSNTNDLGLAANTGELFF.

Comment on this clonotype: A junction end diverges from the germline sequence, so it may reflect a read error. The chain joins TRBV6-2 or TRBV6-3 to TRBJ2-1, with a possible D match to TRBD2 (6 bases). The V gene's germline CDR1 is MNHEY and CDR2 SVGEGT. This CDR3 is 14 amino acids long. CDR3 in amino acids: CASSYTGDASEQFF. For the CDR3, the DNA is TGTGCAAGCAGTTATACGGGGGACGCAAGTGAGCAGTTCTTC.

On this clonotype: The junction shows a germline mismatch at one end, possibly a read error. The chain recombines TRBV6-2 or TRBV6-3 with TRBJ2-3, with a tentative D call TRBD2 (6 bases). There are 15 residues in the CDR3. Germline V gene sequence: CDR1 MNHEY, CDR2 SVGEGT. CDR3 in DNA: TGTGCCAGCAGTCTAGCGCCCCCCGGCACAGATACGCAGTGTTTT. Protein sequence: CASSLAPPGTDTQCF.

The chain links TRBV6-6 to TRBJ2-5; 10 nucleotides line up with TRBD2. CDR3 length: 17 residues. Trimming took 5 bases from V and 14 from J; bases not matched to a gene: 23. The germline V gene encodes CDR1 MNHNY and CDR2 SVGAGI (reference sequence). CDR3 DNA: TGTGCCAGCAGTAAGCCTGGATTAGCGGGAGGTATAGAGACCTATTACTTC. Its protein product is CASSKPGLAGGIETYYF.

With respect to this clonotype: Just one base apart from a much larger clone, this may be a read error. CDR3 region: CSVRWGQGANPYNEQFF. The CDR3 DNA reads as TGCAGTGTTAGATGGGGACAGGGGGCAAACCCCTACAATGAGCAGTTCTTC. The chain combines TRBV20-1 with TRBJ2-1; 12 nucleotides match TRBD1. Germline CDR1 is DFQATT and CDR2 is SNEGSKA (reference sequence). The CDR3 totals 17 residues.

The chain is built from TRBV5-5 and TRBJ1-1; no definite D call. This CDR3 spans 14 amino acids. Germline CDR1 is SGHKS and CDR2 is YYEKEE (reference sequence). V lost 6 bases and J 5 bases, leaving 17 bases between the germline ends. The CDR3, as DNA: TGTGCCAGCAACCCTGCTTGGGAGGGAACTGAAGCTTTCTTT. This translates into CASNPAWEGTEAFF.

CDR3 coding DNA: TGTGCCAGCAGGATGACTGACACTGCCTACGAGCAGTACTTC. Translating gives CASRMTDTAYEQYF. The chain links TRBV11-2 to TRBJ2-7, with D hard to call. CDR3 length: 14 amino acids. CDR1 and CDR2 (germline): SGHAT, FQNNGV. The V end lost 6 bases, the J end lost 2 bases, and 14 bases lay between the germline ends.

Remarks on this clonotype: This clone may be a read error of a much larger clone one base away. The CDR3 coding sequence is TGCGCCAGCAGCTTGGCCACTAGCGCGCGAACTAAAGAAAAACTGTTTTTT. It translates to CASSLATSARTKEKLFF. The V call is TRBV5-1, the J call TRBJ1-4; unclear D gene. CDR3 size: 17 residues. Germline V lookup: CDR1 SGHRS, CDR2 YFSETQ.

As DNA, the CDR3 is TGTGCCAGCACCCCGTCACGTGGAACCCAGTACTTC. Translating it yields CASTPSRGTQYF. The chain uses TRBV28 and TRBJ2-5; D call uncertain. Germline V CDR1 and CDR2: MDHEN, SYDVKM. Trimming shortened V by 7 bases and J by 8 bases, and 14 bases separated the two germline ends. This CDR3 has 12 amino acids. Supplemented by reference TRBV28 and TRBJ2-5, the full variable domain reads DVKVTQSSRYLVKRTGEKVFLECVQDMDHENMFWYRQDPGLGLRLIYFSYDVKMKEKGDIPEGYSVSREKKERFSLILESASTNQTSMYLCASTPSRGTQYFGPGTRLLVL.

Details on this clonotype: A read error may explain this, as a much larger clone is one base away. This chain links TRBV21-1 with TRBJ2-3; whether TRBD2, the table's D call, matches the DNA was not checked. TRBV21-1 corresponds to a pseudogene. The CDR3 runs to 15 residues. CDR3 region: CDSSRLPGGTDTQYF. CDR3 DNA sequence: TGTGACAGCAGCAGACTACCGGGAGGGACAGATACGCAGTATTTT.

To note about this clonotype: At one end the junction does not follow the germline gene, possibly because of a read error. The CDR3 nucleotides read TGCGCCGGCAGTGTTTGGAGCGGGAGGGTCTCCTACGAGCAGTACTTC. Its translation is CAGSVWSGRVSYEQYF. The chain carries TRBV10-2 and TRBJ2-7, with 10 bases aligning to TRBD2. The CDR3 extends over 16 amino acids. Germline-derived CDR1 and CDR2 are WSHSY and SAAADI.

Remarks on this clonotype: At one end the junction does not follow the germline gene, possibly because of a read error. The J gene is TRBJ2-3, the V gene TRBV5-1; 12 bases fit TRBD2. From germline, CDR1 is SGHRS and CDR2 YFSETQ. The CDR3 is 17 amino acids. CDR3 nucleotides: TGCGTCAGCAGCCCCGGACTAGCGGGGAAGGAGCCAGATACGCAGTATTTT. As protein: CVSSPGLAGKEPDTQYF.

The chain has TRBV5-4 and TRBJ2-1, with D maybe TRBD2 (6 bases). This CDR3 comprises 15 residues. V lost 4 bases and J lost 16, with 27 bases in between. In germline, CDR1 is SGHNT, CDR2 YYREEE (reference sequence). CDR3 loop: CASSTSFTSYNEYFF. In DNA, the CDR3 is TGTGCCAGCAGCACTAGCTTTACCTCCTACAATGAGTACTTCTTC.

The table lists this clonotype with a count of one. A junction boundary mismatches the germline segment, possibly from a read error. V and J are TRBV6-5 and TRBJ2-1; D remains unclear. In germline, CDR1 is MNHEY, CDR2 SVGAGI. This CDR3 contains 17 residues. CDR3 bases: TGTGTCAGCAGATACTCCTTTGCCCCCAGCTCATACAATGAGCAGTTCTTC. Translated, it gives CVSRYSFAPSSYNEQFF.

The J gene is TRBJ1-2, the V gene TRBV6-1, with a possible D match to TRBD1 (6 bases). CDR1 is MNHNS and CDR2 is SASEGT in the germline V gene. V lost 5 bases and J lost 3, with 16 bases in between. The CDR3 is made up of 15 amino acids. DNA for the CDR3: TGTGCCAGCAGTCTAAGCTGGACAGAGTACTATGGCTACACCTTC. This translates into CASSLSWTEYYGYTF.

In its sample, this clonotype was seen once. One end of the junction does not line up with germline, which may come from a read error. The chain links TRBV29-1 to TRBJ1-4; possible D gene TRBD1, 5 bases. Germline V gene lookup returns CDR1 SQVTM and CDR2 ANQGSEA. The CDR3 has 13 amino acids. The chain's CDR3 is CGVLSGLGEKLLF. In nucleotides, the CDR3 is TGCGGCGTTCTCTCGGGGCTCGGTGAAAAACTGCTTTTT.